This TCR beta chain is from a study of cytomegalovirus exposure and HLA in healthy donors (dated by TCRdb to 2016 to 2017). For the wider study: According to an earlier analysis of 550 to 750 of the donors, some 180 million T cells yielded 95 million to 140 million unique TCR beta sequences and around 280 Gb of sequence data. The study profiled the T cell repertoires of 666 subjects by immunosequencing and related them to cytomegalovirus serostatus. Of the 300 to 450 genotyped donors, more than 75% were placed in the genetic ancestry cluster associated with self-reported Caucasian donors. Along with the approximately 620-subject first cohort, a separate validation cohort of around 110 different subjects was used. Typing coverage varied by locus: roughly 620-640 donors for A, B, C, DRB1 and DQB1; under 550 for DQA1; 600 to 610 for DPA1; under 490 for DPB1. HLA typing covered class I and class II loci at four-digit resolution. The study aimed to test whether signatures of past pathogen exposure could be identified by cataloging public T cell receptors. Among about 360 genotyped donors of the cohort, an average of roughly 240,000 unique TCR beta nucleotide sequences were sequenced per donor, roughly 18% of them non-productive. Every discovery cohort repertoire had been produced on one sequencing platform. An earlier analysis of fewer than 750 of the donors used high-throughput TCR beta sequencing to judge whether each TCR beta V gene segment behaved as functional or pseudogenic. In a later genetic analysis, genome-wide SNP genotypes for 398 of the 666 donors were used, and that subset was treated as a discovery cohort. Rather than using new phenotypic data, the later analysis identified candidate immune exposures from TCR beta sequences and from how often those sequences occurred across donors. To predict cytomegalovirus infection status, the study brought together high-throughput TCR immunosequencing, statistical association of individual TCRs with disease status, and machine learning. About five DR-DQ haplotypes were treated as single units for association and clustering because of strong linkage in the cohort. Donor age, sex, ethnicity and CMV serostatus were compiled alongside the repertoire data. In a later analysis, previously published TCR beta repertoires from about 640 donors were re-analyzed and high-resolution HLA genotyping was added so that TCR occurrence patterns could be studied. Roughly 300 gigabases of sequencing data and 80 million or so unique TCR sequences were included in an early release covering about 600 HLA-typed donors.

The library was made by the immunoSEQ multiplex PCR assay. A mixture of 60 forward primers for TCR Vbeta segments and 13 reverse primers for TCR Jbeta segments was used in the multiplex PCR. A multiplex PCR assay on genomic DNA amplified the CDR3 region of rearranged TCR beta genes. The amplified TCR beta libraries were sequenced on the Illumina HiSeq System as 87-base-pair reads. Under the source paper's analysis protocol: In a later analysis, roughly 80 million unique TCR beta chains were counted across the 690 or so repertoires, and roughly 11 million of these chains were shared by at least two donors. Raw reads were error-corrected and collapsed into unique sequences with a nearest-neighbor algorithm that merged closely related sequences to remove PCR and sequencing errors. V, D and J gene segments were assigned by aligning CDR3 sequences to IMGT reference sequences. For a sequence to be retained, a match of at least six nucleotides to both a V gene segment and a J gene segment was required. A rearrangement counted as productive if the CDR3 had no stop codons and remained in frame with V and J, and every other rearrangement counted as non-productive. CDR3 was defined according to IMGT convention as the region running from the second conserved V-encoded cysteine to the conserved J-encoded phenylalanine. The earlier analysis of roughly 590 of the donors excluded any sequence lacking an unambiguous match to a single V gene segment. In an earlier analysis of some 590 of the donors, a V segment was called functional when productive rearrangements were above 56.7%, and segregating when the standard deviation between donors exceeded 5%. A statistical classification framework was built to diagnose cytomegalovirus status from the catalog of TCR beta chain sequences. V and J gene assignment, in a later analysis, came from comparing TCR nucleotide sequences with IMGT/GENE-DB human TR gene sequences. Using the TCRdist pipeline, a later analysis assigned CDR3 sequences along with most-parsimonious VDJ recombination scenarios. A later analysis defined each TCR beta chain by its CDR3 amino acid sequence plus V-gene family, and excluded reads lacking a unique V-gene family. To address suspected cross-contamination and a sequencing artifact, a later analysis removed approximately 590 highly shared, low-generation-probability nucleotide sequences. A later analysis calculated a clonal expansion index for each public chain from normalized within-repertoire ranks of inferred template counts. In a later analysis, generation probabilities were computed using a VDJ recombination model fitted to out-of-frame rearrangements, and the results were checked against IGoR. Hypergeometric tests were used in a later analysis to score TCR-TCR, TCR-HLA and TCR-CMV co-occurrence, with a repertoire-size bias correction applied to the TCR pairs. A later analysis estimated false discovery rates by permuting HLA or CMV assignments 20 times. In a later analysis, co-occurring TCRs were grouped using DBSCAN, with TCRdist sequence similarity added in when clustering inside HLA-allele-positive subsets. Repertoires with fewer than 30,000 or more than 120,000 public chains were left out of co-occurrence clustering, as were four to six repertoires with anomalous nucleotide sharing. TCRdb took over this immuneACCESS table, retaining in-frame rearrangements with V and J assigned. Such tables are incomplete; in checked studies, under half of the missing clones stem from an unresolved V gene, and the remainder is unexplained. D and trimming come from the DNA, and the V and J calls and clone size come from that table. Recorded for this sample are 150,000 to 200,000 clones; about two thirds of them occurred a single time. The ten most abundant clones make up about 10% of the sample.

Deletion took 5 bases off V and 8 bases off J, with a span of 15 bases between the germline ends. The germline V gene encodes CDR1 SGHAT and CDR2 FQNNGV. Inclusive of the bounding cysteine and phenylalanine, the CDR3 is 14 residues long. The kept DNA is CDR3 alone, 42 bases in frame from the first base. Concerning this clone: The antigen this receptor binds is unknown. Nothing much larger sits one base from this clone, and base qualities are not available.

What the work shows at the level of the full study, not this receptor alone: According to a later analysis, TCR association rates differed among HLA loci, with DRB1 alleles showing the most associated TCRs and HLA-C alleles showing the fewest. A later genetic analysis reported fewer N-insertions in productive TCRs among donors in an Asian-associated ancestry cluster than the roughly 700-donor mean. An earlier analysis of some 590 of the donors showed that most TCR beta V segments appeared in productive rearrangements either about 87% or about 30% of the time, which broadly matched IMGT annotations. According to the authors, the approach could potentially be generalized to other disease states and immunological phenotypes. A further reported finding was that TCR beta sequences accurately predicted the HLA-A and HLA-B alleles for most subjects in the first cohort. Most TCR sequences were seen in very few donors, while some public TCRs were found in many individuals. The classifier was reported to diagnose cytomegalovirus status with high specificity and sensitivity in both the original and validation cohorts. In a later analysis, most CMV-associated TCR beta chains were found to appear HLA-restricted, with HLA associations seemingly driven largely by CMV exposure. In vitro tests confirmed that a few of the cytomegalovirus-associated TCR beta chains recognize cytomegalovirus antigens. A cluster of highly shared sequence variants was judged likely to represent a technical artifact of the sequencing pipeline. Some IMGT-functional V segments, including TRBV6-2 and TRBV6-3, could not be distinguished by the 87-base-pair reads and were therefore excluded. Because counts were too low, more than 15 rarely observed V segments, including chromosome 9 orphons, were excluded from the earlier analysis of 500 to 700 of the donors. Correlated functional status among segregating V segments might be attributable to linkage disequilibrium, but an unknown experimental factor could not be ruled out. A later analysis associated 17,000 or so TCR beta sequences with specific HLA alleles at a false discovery rate of 0.05. Strong co-occurrence of HLA alleles, especially DR and DQ, made assigning TCR associations to individual alleles difficult. Because HLA typing was unavailable for some donors at each locus, only the typed subset was used in association tests. Sequencing depth was assumed to be roughly uniform across donors in the presence/absence analyses, though that assumption may not hold. In a later analysis, HLA-associated TCR beta chains showed more clonal expansion and lower generation probabilities than non-associated chains that were equally common. This cohort had only TCR beta chains sequenced, and the lack of alpha or paired-chain data limited which features could be detected. In a later analysis, several top co-occurrence clusters were reported to appear linked to parvovirus B19, influenza, CMV and Epstein-Barr virus. Immune exposure information for the cohort was limited to CMV serostatus. The study listed 150 to 200 TCR beta chains as associated with cytomegalovirus. V-gene and J-gene trimming of TCR beta chains was associated with a missense DCLRE1C variant in a later genetic analysis, and the association was replicated in an independent cohort.

In total, 666 healthy bone marrow donors made up the cohort. All cohort members were sampled while nominally healthy, although unrecorded immune exposures were likely present. The donor was CMV seropositive and belonged to the group of 250 to 300 seropositive cohort members. Every donor gave a peripheral blood sample, and the peripheral blood mononuclear cells from that sample were used for TCR beta sequencing. The Qiagen DNeasy Blood Extraction Kit was used to extract genomic DNA from the blood cell samples. In this chain, TRBV11-2 is recombined with TRBJ2-2, with the identity of the D gene unclear. The sample comprised PBMCs. This sequence was found in a man aged 25 to 45 in good health and CMV-seropositive. CDR3 sequence: CASSTDLGWGELFF. Read as DNA, the sequence is TGTGCCAGCAGCACAGACCTGGGCTGGGGGGAGCTGTTTTTT.